A selection of T cell receptor beta chains follows, all from one sample in a study of blood T cell repertoires in COVID-19. The method was immunoSEQ multiplex PCR; TCRdb's version includes in-frame clones alone and lacks a portion of them. The sample holds approximately 37,000 clones, approximately 88% seen once. Material: peripheral blood. These receptors came from a woman between 65 and 79 years old with acute or convalescent COVID-19. Each CDR3 is given with its conserved first and last residue. A D gene is named only where the DNA matches it firmly. The listing skips clone size in some rows; elsewhere it reads once, few, many or a size class.

j_call d_call clone_size v_call cdr3_aa cdr3_nt
TRBJ1-2 TRBD1 few TRBV19 CASSVQGAAVGYTF TGTGCCAGTAGTGTACAGGGGGCGGCTGTCGGCTACACCTTC
TRBJ2-2 TRBD2 NA TRBV5-4 CASRLAGLTNTGELFF TGTGCCAGCAGACTAGCGGGGTTAACGAACACCGGGGAGCTGTTTTTT
TRBJ1-5 NA NA TRBV3-1/TRBV3-2 CASSQSTWGHQPQHF TGTGCCAGCAGCCAATCGACCTGGGGGCACCAGCCCCAGCATTTT
TRBJ2-1 TRBD2 NA TRBV18 CASSPPATGTSGDGNEQFF TGTGCCAGCTCACCCCCGGCGACCGGGACTAGCGGTGACGGCAATGAGCAGTTCTTC
TRBJ1-4 TRBD1 NA TRBV27 CASSSHGQGENEKLFF TGTGCCAGCAGTTCCCACGGACAGGGCGAGAATGAAAAACTGTTTTTT
TRBJ1-3 NA NA TRBV15 CATSRGTGLVGNTIYF TGTGCCACCAGCAGAGGTACAGGGCTCGTTGGAAACACCATATATTTT
TRBJ2-3 NA NA TRBV11-3 CASSSTQGSDTQYF TGTGCCAGCAGTTCTACACAGGGTTCAGATACGCAGTATTTT
TRBJ2-1 NA NA TRBV2 CASRDLDMGLHEQFF TGTGCCAGCAGGGACCTGGACATGGGGCTGCATGAGCAGTTCTTC
TRBJ2-2 NA NA TRBV27 CASSSTGKSVGELFF TGTGCCAGCAGTTCCACAGGGAAGTCCGTCGGGGAGCTGTTTTTT
TRBJ1-2 TRBD1 NA TRBV18 CASSPDRDTGGYTF TGTGCCAGCTCACCCGACAGGGATACGGGCGGCTACACCTTC
TRBJ1-4 TRBD1 NA TRBV5-1 CASRSGQAVPGEKLFF TGCGCCAGCAGATCGGGACAGGCCGTCCCAGGTGAAAAACTGTTTTTT
TRBJ2-1 TRBD2 once TRBV6-2/TRBV6-3 CASRPSGGDEQFF TGTGCCAGCAGGCCTAGCGGGGGCGATGAGCAGTTCTTC
TRBJ2-1 NA NA TRBV7-9 CASSLGEYNEQFF TGTGCCAGCAGCTTAGGAGAGTACAATGAGCAGTTCTTC
TRBJ1-4 NA NA TRBV7-9 CASSRETLRGEKLFF TGTGCCAGCAGCAGAGAAACACTTAGGGGAGAAAAACTGTTTTTT
TRBJ2-5 NA once TRBV3-1/TRBV3-2 CASSQRSGTQYF TGTGCCAGCAGCCAGCGCTCGGGGACCCAGTACTTC
TRBJ1-3 NA few TRBV5-1 CASSLVPGVWGSGNTIYF TGCGCCAGCAGCTTGGTGCCAGGGGTTTGGGGATCTGGAAACACCATATATTTT
TRBJ1-1 NA NA TRBV18 CASSMGLGFGGNTEAFF TGTGCCAGCTCAATGGGGCTGGGGTTCGGGGGTAACACTGAAGCTTTCTTT
TRBJ2-2 NA NA TRBV6-2/TRBV6-3 CASSYRGDTGELFF TGTGCCAGCAGTTACAGGGGTGACACCGGGGAGCTGTTTTTT
TRBJ1-2 TRBD1 NA TRBV12-3/TRBV12-4 CASTVPGGGYTF TGTGCCAGCACCGTCCCAGGGGGTGGCTACACCTTC
TRBJ1-2 TRBD1 NA TRBV19 CASSIGTGVSLTWGYTF TGTGCCAGTAGTATTGGGACAGGGGTTAGTCTTACGTGGGGCTACACCTTC
TRBJ2-3 NA NA TRBV5-1 CASSLAVTDTQYF TGCGCCAGCAGCTTGGCGGTCACAGATACGCAGTATTTT
TRBJ1-6 NA NA TRBV19 CASTSTISASYNSPLHF TGTGCCAGTACTTCTACTATATCGGCGTCCTATAATTCACCCCTCCACTTT
TRBJ2-3 NA NA TRBV11-2 CASSQGGSTDTQYF TGTGCCAGCAGTCAGGGTGGAAGCACAGATACGCAGTATTTT
TRBJ2-2 TRBD2 once TRBV9 CASSARGAGASGTGELFF TGTGCCAGCAGCGCCAGAGGAGCGGGAGCCTCGGGAACCGGGGAGCTGTTTTTT
TRBJ1-3 TRBD1 NA TRBV27 CASSFGQGGGNTIYF TGTGCCAGCAGTTTTGGACAGGGAGGCGGAAACACCATATATTTT
TRBJ1-5 NA NA TRBV27 CASSLPGLNQPQHF TGTGCCAGCAGTTTACCAGGGCTCAATCAGCCCCAGCATTTT
TRBJ2-3 TRBD2 NA TRBV14 CASSQLAGVTDTQYF TGTGCCAGCAGCCAACTAGCGGGAGTCACAGATACGCAGTATTTT
TRBJ2-6 TRBD2 NA TRBV9 CASSSRTSGFGANVLTF TGTGCCAGCAGCTCAAGGACTAGCGGGTTTGGGGCCAACGTCCTGACTTTC
TRBJ2-2 NA once TRBV10-3 CAISVRETAGTGELFF TGTGCCATCAGTGTTCGAGAGACAGCTGGGACCGGGGAGCTGTTTTTT
TRBJ2-3 NA NA TRBV5-1 CASSSGETDTQYF TGCGCCAGCAGCTCCGGGGAAACAGATACGCAGTATTTT
TRBJ1-4 NA NA TRBV7-2 CASTWTATNEKLFF TGTGCCAGCACCTGGACAGCCACTAATGAAAAACTGTTTTTT
TRBJ1-5 TRBD1 NA TRBV28 CASKTGSEQPQHF TGTGCCAGCAAGACAGGGAGCGAGCAGCCCCAGCATTTT
TRBJ2-3 TRBD2 NA TRBV11-3 CASSSPGLAGGPEDTQYF TGTGCCAGCAGCTCTCCTGGACTAGCGGGAGGGCCAGAAGATACGCAGTATTTT
TRBJ2-5 NA NA TRBV24-1 CATSDRGTKQETQYF TGTGCCACCAGTGATCGAGGGACAAAACAAGAGACCCAGTACTTC